This entry concerns a single T cell receptor (beta chain). Produced via immunoSEQ multiplex PCR; TCRdb's table is partial and in-frame only. The sample shows under 200,000 clones, about 86% of them seen only once. This specimen belongs to a study of blood T cell repertoires in COVID-19. The junction had 5 bases not matched to a gene; V was cut back by 10 bases and J by 2 bases. This CDR3 spans 14 amino acids. Germline lookup yields CDR1 LNHDA and CDR2 SQIVND (reference sequence). This sequence was found in a man in his late teens or twenties with acute or convalescent COVID-19. The sample was peripheral blood. The J gene is TRBJ1-3, the V gene TRBV19; 10 nucleotides match TRBD1. The CDR3 nucleotides are TGTGCCACCGAAGGACAGGGGGCTGGAAACACCATATATTTT. It encodes CATEGQGAGNTIYF. Looking up the rest from reference TRBV19 and TRBJ1-3 gives the full variable domain: DGGITQSPKYLFRKEGQNVTLSCEQNLNHDAMYWYRQDPGQGLRLIYYSQIVNDFQKGDIAEGYSVSREKKESFPLTVTSAQKNPTAFYLCATEGQGAGNTIYFGEGSWLTVV.